The 11 T cell receptor beta chains listed next were all sequenced from one sample in a study of T-cell reconstitution after alpha-beta-depleted transplantation in children. Preparation of the TCRbeta library used unique molecular identifiers. MiXCR, applied by TCRdb to the PCR reads, yields one record per CDR3 protein. The sample has hundreds of thousands of distinct CDR3 sequences, 15% to 20% seen once; the top ten hold approximately 44%. Material: PBMCs, mostly from graft donor cells, obtained 360 days after TCRalphabeta/CD19-depleted stem cell transplant. These receptors were obtained from a male patient aged 2-15 years who had a stem cell transplant for acute lymphoblastic leukemia, so the T cells may come from the graft donor.

The V and J genes are TRBV5-1 and TRBJ2-7, with 13 bases lining up with TRBD2. V gave up 3 bases and J gave up 2 bases; unmatched junction bases: 2. The CDR3 length is 15 residues. Germline V gives CDR1 SGHRS, CDR2 YFSETQ. The CDR3 DNA reads TGCGCCAGCAGCTGGACTAGCGGGAGAACCTACGAGCAGTACTTC. Its protein is CASSWTSGRTYEQYF.

This rearrangement joins TRBV20-1 to TRBJ1-2; D is perhaps TRBD1 (5 bases). CDR3 length: 12 amino acids. Germline V gives CDR1 DFQATT, CDR2 SNEGSKA (reference sequence). Trimming left V 3 bases short and J 6 bases short, with 11 bases between. The CDR3 reads CSARPGGHGYTF. CDR3 DNA: TGCAGTGCTAGGCCGGGGGGACATGGCTACACCTTC.

This clonotype appeared a few times. This rearrangement joins TRBV12-3 or TRBV12-4 to TRBJ2-7, with D possibly TRBD2 on 7 matching bases. The CDR3 runs to 20 residues. The ends were cut back, 1 base at V and 4 bases at J, with 29 bases in the middle. This CDR3 is CASSLEGGRGAKWERYEQYF. The CDR3, as DNA: TGTGCCAGCAGTTTAGAGGGAGGCCGGGGGGCGAAGTGGGAGAGGTACGAGCAGTACTTC.

The chain carries TRBV7-6 and TRBJ2-2, with D perhaps TRBD2 (5 bases). V lost 5 bases, J lost 6 bases, and 7 bases lay in between. This CDR3 is built from 12 residues. Germline values: CDR1 SGHVS, CDR2 FNYEAQ. CDR3 coding DNA: TGTGCCAGCAGCATGCGGGCCGGGGAGCTGTTTTTT. Residues: CASSMRAGELFF.

The sample holds a few counts of this clonotype. The chain links TRBV6-1 to TRBJ2-1; TRBD1 is a possible D gene (6 bases). Germline CDR1 and CDR2: MNHNS and SASEGT. This CDR3 has 16 residues. V shed 5 bases and J shed 8 bases, with 22 bases lying between them. The chain's CDR3 is CASSLTGLPWLDEQFF. The DNA for the CDR3 is TGTGCCAGCAGTCTTACAGGGCTCCCCTGGTTGGATGAGCAGTTCTTC.

The chain recombines TRBV5-5 with TRBJ2-5; D possibly uses TRBD1 or TRBD2 (5 bases each). Trimming took 4 bases from V and 5 from J, leaving 15 bases between them. The CDR3 has 14 residues. Germline CDR1 reads SGHKS; CDR2 reads YYEKEE (reference sequence). The CDR3 DNA sequence: TGTGCCAGCAGCGCTTTGGGACCTCGGGAGACCCAGTACTTC. It yields the protein CASSALGPRETQYF.

The genes are TRBV6-6 and TRBJ2-5, with D perhaps matching TRBD1 (5 bases). The V end lost 2 bases, the J end lost 4 bases, and 5 bases lay between the germline ends. Germline V gene sequence: CDR1 MNHNY, CDR2 SVGAGI (reference sequence). The CDR3 runs 12 residues. The CDR3 spells CASSYRGETQYF. DNA for the CDR3: TGTGCCAGCAGTTACAGGGGAGAGACCCAGTACTTC.

The chain uses TRBV20-1 and TRBJ1-5, with 11 bases matching TRBD1. The CDR3 has 14 residues. The V gene end was trimmed by 6 bases and the J gene end by 4 bases; junction bases not matched to a gene: 5. Germline V gene data show CDR1 as DFQATT and CDR2 as SNEGSKA (reference sequence). CDR3 in DNA: TGCAGTGCAAGGACAGGGGGCCATAATCAGCCCCAGCATTTT. Its protein is CSARTGGHNQPQHF.

This chain uses TRBV29-1 with TRBJ2-5; 7 nucleotides match TRBD2. After removal of 0 bases from V and 5 bases from J, the junction contained 12 bases not matched to a gene. Germline loops: CDR1 SQVTM, CDR2 ANQGSEA. The CDR3 is made up of 16 amino acids. CDR3: CSVEELSGLGGETQYF. The CDR3 DNA reads TGCAGCGTTGAAGAGCTTAGCGGGTTAGGAGGGGAGACCCAGTACTTC. Full variable domain (remainder filled in from reference TRBV29-1 and TRBJ2-5): SAVISQKPSRDICQRGTSLTIQCQVDSQVTMMFWYRQQPGQSLTLIATANQGSEATYESGFVIDKFPISRPNLTFSTLTVSNMSPEDSSIYLCSVEELSGLGGETQYFGPGTRLLVL.

This clonotype was recorded at least ten times. This chain uses TRBV5-1 with TRBJ2-7; 8 positions match TRBD1. The CDR3 covers 14 residues. CDR1 and CDR2 from the germline V gene are SGHRS and YFSETQ. After removal of 4 bases from V and 2 bases from J, the junction contained 5 bases not matched to a gene. CDR3 coding DNA: TGCGCCAGCAGCATCGGACAGGGAACCTACGAGCAGTACTTC. It is translated as CASSIGQGTYEQYF. Filled out from reference TRBV5-1 and TRBJ2-7, the complete variable domain reads KAGVTQTPRYLIKTRGQQVTLSCSPISGHRSVSWYQQTPGQGLQFLFEYFSETQRNKGNFPGRFSGRQFSNSRSEMNVSTLELGDSALYLCASSIGQGTYEQYFGPGTRLTVT.

This clonotype was detected only a few times. This rearrangement joins TRBV11-3 to TRBJ2-1; D may be TRBD2 (5 bases). Trimming shortened V by 4 bases and J by 16 bases, and 20 bases separated the two germline ends. Germline V gene lookup returns CDR1 SGHNT and CDR2 YENEEA. There are 13 residues in the CDR3. The DNA for the CDR3 is TGTGCCAGCAGCTCCACTAGAAATCCAGTCATCTTCTTC. Its translation is CASSSTRNPVIFF.